One T cell receptor (beta chain) is described in this entry. This sample was taken from a study of blood T cell repertoires in COVID-19. CDR3 size: 13 residues. V was clipped by 5 bases and J by 2 bases, with 9 bases between them. Germline CDR1 reads LGHDT; CDR2 reads YNNKEL (reference sequence). Authors' analysis steps: Reference gene primer amplification gave estimated nucleated cell counts. This table comes from immunoSEQ multiplex PCR, and its TCRdb copy is limited to in-frame clones, with some not included. That table is the source of V, J and clone size, and D and trimming were worked out from the DNA. This table holds approximately 330,000 clones, roughly 90% found once.

The chain recombines TRBV3-1 (or the pseudogene TRBV3-2) with TRBJ1-2; D unresolved. The clonotype was recovered from a woman in her thirties or forties with COVID-19, enrolled during active disease. The sequenced sample was peripheral blood. Here the CDR3 reads CASSYDKNYGYTF. The CDR3 coding sequence is TGTGCCAGCAGCTATGACAAAAACTATGGCTACACCTTC.